This paragraph covers one T cell receptor (beta chain) sequence. This clonotype was detected a few times. The antigen it recognizes is unknown. Base qualities are not at hand, and no much larger clone is one base apart. Moderately to severely active disease, a Clinical Activity Score of at least 3, a NOSPECS grade of at least 4, and a duration under 3 months were present in ophthalmopathy patients. The study excluded patients with uncontrolled infections, other autoimmune diseases, pregnancy or lactation. Diagnoses were established on the basis of clinical symptoms, serum thyroxine and TRAb, thyroid ultrasound, and orbital computed tomography. PBMCs were isolated from 10 ml of fresh peripheral blood by Ficoll-Paque density gradient centrifugation. Trizol reagent was used to extract total RNA, and RNA quality was then checked on an Agilent 2100 Bioanalyzer. Amplification of TCR beta CDR3 regions was carried out from RNA transcripts. A first-round RT-PCR of the TCR CDR3 used the HTBI primer set with the Qiagen OneStep RT-PCR kit. The libraries were constructed in a second round of multiplex PCR and then size-selected and purified. Sequencing of the libraries was done on an Illumina HiSeq2000 using paired-end 100 bp reads. Under the source paper's analysis protocol: Raw data were processed with SOAPnuke, discarding reads with adapters, uncalled bases, mean Phred below 15, or no exact constant-primer or identifier match. High-quality paired reads were merged using COPE v1.2.5, and each unique nucleotide sequence was defined as a clonotype. MiTCR v1.1 was used to align clonotypes to the IMGT TRBV, TRBD and TRBJ reference segments. Analysis was restricted to V-J combinations with a frequency above 0.0001, which covered about 99% of repertoires. The TCS score was defined as F50 (clonal expansion) divided by E x V (chaos), with BLOSUM62-based TCRdist calculated between CDR3 peptides within each V-J. Welch's t-statistics and random forest reduced fewer than 550 V-J features to about 13, which were used in a naive Bayes classifier (R e1071). The raw public data were reprocessed by TCRdb itself: fastp quality trimming at Q25, MiXCR clonotype calling, in-frame beta chains only. Identical CDR3 proteins give one entry, which carries the most common genes and DNA. V and J calls and clone size were set by TCRdb, not the authors. The table for this sample lists under 400,000 distinct CDR3 sequences; nearly 15% of them were counted only once. Of the sample, roughly a fifth is held by the ten largest clones.

The sample comes from a study of T cells in Graves' hyperthyroidism and ophthalmopathy (dated by TCRdb to between 2018 and 2020). Describing the broader study: Peripheral blood was sampled at the time of initial diagnosis, prior to any treatment. After sampling, hyperthyroidism patients received methimazole starting at 30 mg daily, and ophthalmopathy patients received high-dose intravenous methylprednisolone. The roughly 94 discovery patients were randomly divided into training and test sets at a 7:3 ratio. TCR V-J signatures able to tell the groups apart were searched for in a discovery cohort of some 100 patients, of whom about 40 had Graves' ophthalmopathy and 57 had stable Graves' hyperthyroidism. An independent validation cohort of some 18 hyperthyroidism patients and roughly 16 patients who later progressed to ophthalmopathy tested prospective prediction of ophthalmopathy. In roughly six Graves' hyperthyroidism patients, the study also compared T-cell repertoires from thyroid tissue with T-cell repertoires from blood. According to the paper, TCR Vbeta CDR3 sequencing was carried out on around 140 peripheral blood samples, which came from some 41 ophthalmopathy, around 75 hyperthyroidism and approximately 17 progressor patients. The research as a whole found: Most expanded thyroid clonotypes (frequency above 0.001) were also detected in blood, suggesting blood repertoires may reflect thyroid immune responses. Ophthalmopathy was separated from stable hyperthyroidism by a 13 V-J signature model, with over 85% sensitivity and about 81% specificity obtained in cross-validation and 80%/75% obtained in testing. Sample size was not statistically predetermined, and blinding of investigators to group allocation was not performed. During validation, the model predicted progression to ophthalmopathy a median of about 5.9 months ahead of onset, with more than 60% sensitivity and 72% to 80% specificity.

The sequencing sample was made of blood. This receptor was obtained from a woman aged 55-70 years with Graves' ophthalmopathy.

The DNA is TGCGCCAGCAGCCAAGCGGCGGGACAGGGGTCCTACGAGCAGTACTTC. This encodes CASSQAAGQGSYEQYF. The chain links TRBV4-1 with TRBJ2-7, with TRBD1 identical over 10 junction bases. V has 1 base trimmed and J has 1 base trimmed; junction bases matching no gene number 4. Reading the germline V gene gives CDR1 MGHRA and CDR2 YSYEKL. The CDR3 holds 16 amino acids from the cysteine to the phenylalanine. This entry keeps only the CDR3 DNA: 48 bases, framed from base 1.